Listed here are 24 T cell receptor beta chains from one sample, sequenced in a study of cytomegalovirus exposure and HLA in healthy donors. With 60 Vbeta and 13 Jbeta primers, the PCR was carried out. TCRdb's table, derived via immunoSEQ multiplex PCR, lists solely in-frame clones and lacks some. Its table records some 110,000 clones. Sequenced sample: PBMCs. All receptors come from a man aged 35 to 55 in good health and CMV-seropositive.

The J gene is TRBJ1-2, the V gene TRBV29-1; 9 positions match TRBD1. Germline V gene sequence: CDR1 SQVTM, CDR2 ANQGSEA. J lost 6 bases, V lost 5 bases, and 7 bases had no gene match. This CDR3 contains 13 residues. Here the CDR3 reads CSVYPGTGNGYTF. CDR3 coding DNA: TGCAGCGTTTACCCCGGGACAGGGAATGGCTACACCTTC.

J is TRBJ1-1 and V is TRBV25-1; the D is unclear. The V gene's germline CDR1 is MGHDK and CDR2 SYGVNS. V shed 6 bases and J shed 1 base, with 12 bases lying between them. The CDR3 loop spans 14 amino acids. The CDR3 is CASRGTGGNTEAFF. CDR3 in DNA: TGTGCCAGCAGGGGCACCGGTGGGAACACTGAAGCTTTCTTT.

J is TRBJ1-2 and V is TRBV9, with unresolved D. Germline-derived CDR1 and CDR2 are SGDLS and YYNGEE. The length of the CDR3 is 15 residues. Trimming stripped 0 bases from V and 1 base from J, with 10 bases between. The CDR3 DNA reads TGTGCCAGCAGCGTAGATAGTGGCGGTAACTATGGCTACACCTTC. Translation: CASSVDSGGNYGYTF.

The chain carries TRBV7-2 and TRBJ2-7; 9 bases are shared with TRBD1. The CDR3 spans 15 residues. Trimming at V came to 5 bases and at J to 7 bases, leaving 12 bases not matched to a gene. Germline loops: CDR1 SGHTA, CDR2 FQGNSA. The chain's CDR3 is CASSPPGQGLGEQYF. The CDR3 DNA follows: TGTGCCAGCAGCCCTCCCGGACAGGGGCTTGGGGAGCAGTACTTC.

The rearrangement uses TRBV7-2 and TRBJ2-7; 7 bases match TRBD1. This CDR3 spans 15 amino acids. The J segment lost 3 bases and the V segment lost 5 bases, leaving 10 bases of the junction unmatched. CDR1 and CDR2 from the germline V gene are SGHTA and FQGNSA. CDR3 sequence: CASSLRGDSYYEQYF. In DNA, the CDR3 is TGTGCCAGCAGCCTGAGAGGGGACAGCTACTACGAGCAGTACTTC.

The chain carries TRBV2 and TRBJ2-7; D is perhaps TRBD2 (7 bases). V shed 3 bases and J shed 3 bases, with 15 bases lying between them. The CDR3 contains 15 residues. Germline V gene data show CDR1 as SNHLY and CDR2 as FYNNEI. The CDR3 DNA reads TGTGCCAGCAGTGATGGGGGGGCCCCGGGCTACGAGCAGTACTTC. Protein product: CASSDGGAPGYEQYF.

The genes are TRBV7-9 and TRBJ2-1, with 11 bases lining up with TRBD2. J gave up 6 bases and V 7 bases, and 2 bases lay outside the gene matches. The length of the CDR3 is 13 residues. Germline CDR1 is SEHNR and CDR2 is FQNEAQ (reference sequence). The DNA of the CDR3 is TGTGCCAGCACGGGACTAGCGGTCAATGAGCAGTTCTTC. As protein: CASTGLAVNEQFF.

The chain is built from TRBV5-1 and TRBJ1-2, with D possibly TRBD1 on 5 matching bases. Looked up from germline, CDR1 is SGHRS and CDR2 is YFSETQ. Trimming left V 4 bases short and J 6 bases short, with 10 bases between. The CDR3 runs to 12 residues. The CDR3 DNA reads as TGCGCCAGCAGCATCTTAGGGGATGGCTACACCTTC. Translated: CASSILGDGYTF.

This chain links TRBV10-3 with TRBJ2-7; the match to TRBD2 covers 7 bases. In germline, CDR1 is ENHRY, CDR2 SYGVKD. Trimming cost V 6 bases and J 6 bases; bases outside gene matches: 8. The CDR3 has 13 amino acids. Written as DNA, the CDR3 is TGTGCCATCAGAACTAGCGATCCGGGCGAGCAGTACTTC. Amino acid sequence: CAIRTSDPGEQYF.

The gene calls are TRBV27 and TRBJ2-7, with 11 bases fitting TRBD1. The germline V gene has CDR1 MNHEY and CDR2 SMNVEV (reference sequence). The V gene end was trimmed by 6 bases and the J gene end by 4 bases; junction bases not matched to a gene: 11. The CDR3 is 16 amino acids. CDR3 loop: CASRAAPGQGVYEQYF. The CDR3 nucleotides are TGTGCCAGCAGGGCAGCCCCGGGACAGGGGGTTTACGAGCAGTACTTC.

The V call is TRBV29-1, the J call TRBJ2-2, with 10 bases lining up with TRBD2. Germline CDR1 reads SQVTM; CDR2 reads ANQGSEA. The V gene end was trimmed by 4 bases and the J gene end by 0 bases; junction bases not matched to a gene: 5. The CDR3 spans 16 residues. CDR3 in DNA: TGCAGCGTTGTCTTAGCGGGGGGAACGAACACCGGGGAGCTGTTTTTT. Amino acids: CSVVLAGGTNTGELFF.

The V and J genes are TRBV7-9 and TRBJ1-4; the D is unclear. There are 14 residues in the CDR3. V was cut by 2 bases and J by 5 bases, with 9 bases left in between. Looked up from germline, CDR1 is SEHNR and CDR2 is FQNEAQ (reference sequence). CDR3 sequence: CASSLWSKNEKLFF. The CDR3 DNA reads as TGTGCCAGCAGCTTATGGAGCAAGAATGAAAAACTGTTTTTT.

This rearrangement joins TRBV2 to TRBJ1-4; D gene unclear. The germline V and J ends were trimmed by 1 base and 8 bases, with 11 bases remaining between them. Germline V lookup: CDR1 SNHLY, CDR2 FYNNEI. CDR3 size: 14 residues. The CDR3 coding sequence is TGTGCCAGCAGTGAAGACGCGGGTAAGGAAAAACTGTTTTTT. Protein product: CASSEDAGKEKLFF.

The chain recombines TRBV5-8 with TRBJ2-1; maybe TRBD2 (6 bases). V dropped 5 bases and J dropped 3 bases, with 15 bases sitting between them. CDR1 is SGHTS, CDR2 YDEGEE, per germline. This CDR3 comprises 15 residues. The CDR3 nucleotides read TGTGCCAGCAGGCCGCTAGCGCCCGACTACAATGAGCAGTTCTTC. Encoded protein: CASRPLAPDYNEQFF.

The J gene is TRBJ1-3, the V gene TRBV29-1; 7 nucleotides line up with TRBD1. The CDR3 totals 14 residues. The germline CDR1 and CDR2 sequences are SQVTM and ANQGSEA. V was clipped by 4 bases and J by 0 bases; unmatched bases: 3. CDR3 bases: TGCAGCGTTGGGACAGGTAACTCTGGAAACACCATATATTTT. This sequence encodes CSVGTGNSGNTIYF. Based on the CDR3 plus reference TRBV29-1 and TRBJ1-3, the full variable domain is SAVISQKPSRDICQRGTSLTIQCQVDSQVTMMFWYRQQPGQSLTLIATANQGSEATYESGFVIDKFPISRPNLTFSTLTVSNMSPEDSSIYLCSVGTGNSGNTIYFGEGSWLTVV.

This chain links TRBV28 with TRBJ2-7; a possible D gene is TRBD2 (5 bases). Germline loops: CDR1 MDHEN, CDR2 SYDVKM. This CDR3 has 16 amino acids. Trimming took 5 bases from V and 1 from J, leaving 18 bases between them. This chain's CDR3 is CASSQRGITGSYEQYF. For the CDR3, the DNA is TGTGCCAGCAGTCAAAGAGGGATTACCGGATCCTACGAGCAGTACTTC.

The J gene is TRBJ2-1, the V gene TRBV11-2; TRBD2 matches 8 bases. After removal of 1 base from V and 10 bases from J, the junction contained 9 bases not matched to a gene. Germline V gene sequence: CDR1 SGHAT, CDR2 FQNNGV. The CDR3 contains 15 residues. The CDR3 DNA is TGTGCCAGCAGCTTAGTAGCGGGACTAGGGCGAGAGCAGTTCTTC. Translating it yields CASSLVAGLGREQFF.

The J gene is TRBJ2-5, the V gene TRBV9, with 8 bases matching TRBD2. There are 15 residues in the CDR3. V gave up 4 bases and J gave up 1 base; unmatched junction bases: 6. Germline V gene sequence: CDR1 SGDLS, CDR2 YYNGEE. Written as DNA, the CDR3 is TGTGCCAGCAGCACGGGGGGGGGTATCCAAGAGACCCAGTACTTC. Its translation is CASSTGGGIQETQYF.

A note on this clone: Other DNA sequences in this specimen translate into the identical CDR3. V gene TRBV2 combines with J gene TRBJ2-7; D gene unclear. Looked up from germline, CDR1 is SNHLY and CDR2 is FYNNEI. CDR3 size: 15 residues. Trimming left V 2 bases short and J 0 bases short, with 11 bases between. The CDR3 loop is CASSEFPEISYEQYF. In nucleotides, the CDR3 is TGTGCCAGCAGTGAATTTCCGGAGATCTCCTACGAGCAGTACTTC.

This rearrangement joins TRBV9 to TRBJ2-2, with D uncertain. The CDR3 spans 13 residues. Germline-derived CDR1 and CDR2 are SGDLS and YYNGEE. Between the trimmed V and J ends, which lost 4 bases and 4 bases, there was a span of 8 bases. The CDR3 DNA is TGTGCCAGCAGCCAGGATCCCACCGGGGAGCTGTTTTTT. Protein: CASSQDPTGELFF.

This sequence joins TRBV5-1 and TRBJ2-5, with TRBD2 matching 7 bases. Near its end, the DNA agrees better with TRBJ2-7, so the J call may be wrong. The CDR3 runs 20 residues. Germline-derived CDR1 and CDR2 are SGHRS and YFSETQ. The CDR3 DNA sequence: TGCGCCAGCAGCTTGGGGGCCAGTTTTCGAACGGTGAGCGGGGCCTACGAGCAGTACTTC. Residues: CASSLGASFRTVSGAYEQYF.

CDR3 loop: CASSGGAGVNTEAFF. As DNA, the CDR3 is TGCGCCAGCAGCGGGGGGGCAGGGGTGAACACTGAAGCTTTCTTT. V gene TRBV5-1 combines with J gene TRBJ1-1; a possible D gene is TRBD1 (6 bases). The germline V and J ends were trimmed by 4 bases and 0 bases, with 13 bases remaining between them. The CDR3 loop spans 15 amino acids. Germline CDR1 SGHRS, CDR2 YFSETQ.

The rearrangement uses TRBV6-6 and TRBJ1-3; D unresolved. The V end was cut by 6 bases, the J end by 2 bases, with 14 bases between. This CDR3 comprises 15 residues. CDR1 MNHNY and CDR2 SVGAGI come from the germline V gene (reference sequence). The CDR3 nucleotides are TGTGCCAGCAGCTACACAGAGCACACTGGAAACACCATATATTTT. This gives the protein CASSYTEHTGNTIYF.

Concerning this clone itself: The sample holds other DNA sequences that translate to the same CDR3. The chain recombines TRBV5-1 with TRBJ2-7; TRBD2 agrees at 10 bases. The CDR3 runs to 19 residues. V was pared by 4 bases and J by 2 bases, with 18 bases of the junction left unmatched. Germline V gives CDR1 SGHRS, CDR2 YFSETQ. The CDR3 loop is CASSKESGTSGRAAYEQYF. For the CDR3, the DNA is TGCGCCAGCAGCAAGGAAAGTGGGACCAGCGGGAGGGCCGCCTACGAGCAGTACTTC.